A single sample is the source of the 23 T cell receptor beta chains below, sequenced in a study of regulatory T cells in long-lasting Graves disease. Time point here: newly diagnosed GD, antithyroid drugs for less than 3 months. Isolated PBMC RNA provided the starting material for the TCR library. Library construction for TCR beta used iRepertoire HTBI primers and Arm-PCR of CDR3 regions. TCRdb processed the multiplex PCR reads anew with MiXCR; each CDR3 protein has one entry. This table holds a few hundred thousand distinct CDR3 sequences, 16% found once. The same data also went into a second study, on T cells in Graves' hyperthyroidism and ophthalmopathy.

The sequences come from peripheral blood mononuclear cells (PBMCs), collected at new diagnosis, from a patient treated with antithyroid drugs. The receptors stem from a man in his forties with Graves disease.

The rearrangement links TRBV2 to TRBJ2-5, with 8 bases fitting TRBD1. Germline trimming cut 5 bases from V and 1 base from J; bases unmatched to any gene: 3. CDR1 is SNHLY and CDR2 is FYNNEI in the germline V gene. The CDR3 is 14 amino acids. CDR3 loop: CASSKTGVQETQYF. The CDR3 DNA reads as TGTGCCAGCAGTAAGACAGGGGTCCAAGAGACCCAGTACTTC.

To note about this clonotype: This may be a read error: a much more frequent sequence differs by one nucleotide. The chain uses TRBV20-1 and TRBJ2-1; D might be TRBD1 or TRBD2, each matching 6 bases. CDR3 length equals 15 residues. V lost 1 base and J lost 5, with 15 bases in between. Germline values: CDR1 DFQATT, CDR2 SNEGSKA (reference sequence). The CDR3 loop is CSARGLVGGNNEQFF. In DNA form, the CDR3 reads TGCAGTGCTAGAGGACTAGTGGGGGGCAACAATGAGCAGTTCTTC.

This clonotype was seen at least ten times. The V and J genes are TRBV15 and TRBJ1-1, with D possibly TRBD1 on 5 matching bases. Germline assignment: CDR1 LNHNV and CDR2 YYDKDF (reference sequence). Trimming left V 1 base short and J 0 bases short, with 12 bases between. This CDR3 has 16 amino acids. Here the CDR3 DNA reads TGTGCCACCAGCAGAGGCGTTACAGGAGTGAACACTGAAGCTTTCTTT. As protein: CATSRGVTGVNTEAFF.

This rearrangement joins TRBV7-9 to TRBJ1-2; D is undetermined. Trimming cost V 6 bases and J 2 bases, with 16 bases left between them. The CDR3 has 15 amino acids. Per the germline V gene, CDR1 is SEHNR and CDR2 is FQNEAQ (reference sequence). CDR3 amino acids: CASSSAGGRNYGYTF. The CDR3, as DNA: TGTGCCAGCAGTTCGGCGGGAGGGAGGAACTATGGCTACACCTTC.

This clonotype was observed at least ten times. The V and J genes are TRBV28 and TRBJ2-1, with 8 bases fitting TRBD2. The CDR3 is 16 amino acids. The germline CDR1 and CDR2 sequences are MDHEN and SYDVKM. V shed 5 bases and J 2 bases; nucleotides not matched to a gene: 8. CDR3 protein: CASSLLGGGTYNEQFF. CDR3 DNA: TGTGCCAGCAGTCTACTCGGGGGGGGGACCTACAATGAGCAGTTCTTC.

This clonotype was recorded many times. CDR3 bases: TGTGCCAGCAGGACAGGGTGCCAGCCCCAGCATTTT. Its translation: CASRTGCQPQHF. The chain links TRBV2 to TRBJ1-5; 7 bases line up with TRBD1. The CDR3 spans 12 residues. The germline V gene encodes CDR1 SNHLY and CDR2 FYNNEI. The J segment lost 7 bases and the V segment lost 6 bases, leaving 3 bases of the junction unmatched.

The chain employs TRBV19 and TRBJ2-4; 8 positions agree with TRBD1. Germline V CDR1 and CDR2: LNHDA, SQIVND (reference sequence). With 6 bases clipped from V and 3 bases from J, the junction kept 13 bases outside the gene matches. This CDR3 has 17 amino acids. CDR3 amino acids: CASRARQGWDGKNIQYF. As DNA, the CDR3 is TGTGCCAGTAGGGCTAGACAGGGGTGGGACGGCAAAAACATTCAGTACTTC.

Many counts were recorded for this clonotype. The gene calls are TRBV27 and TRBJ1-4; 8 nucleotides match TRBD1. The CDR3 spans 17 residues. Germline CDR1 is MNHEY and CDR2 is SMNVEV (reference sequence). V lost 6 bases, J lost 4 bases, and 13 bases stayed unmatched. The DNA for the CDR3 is TGTGCCAGCAGCCCAGACCCCCCGGACAGGGATAATGAAAAACTGTTTTTT. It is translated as CASSPDPPDRDNEKLFF.

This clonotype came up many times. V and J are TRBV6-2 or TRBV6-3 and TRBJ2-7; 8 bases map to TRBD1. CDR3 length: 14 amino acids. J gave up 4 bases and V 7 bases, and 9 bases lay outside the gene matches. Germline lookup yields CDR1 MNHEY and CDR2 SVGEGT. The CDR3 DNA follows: TGTGCCAGCACCCACCGCAGGGGGCCTTACGAGCAGTACTTC. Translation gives CASTHRRGPYEQYF.

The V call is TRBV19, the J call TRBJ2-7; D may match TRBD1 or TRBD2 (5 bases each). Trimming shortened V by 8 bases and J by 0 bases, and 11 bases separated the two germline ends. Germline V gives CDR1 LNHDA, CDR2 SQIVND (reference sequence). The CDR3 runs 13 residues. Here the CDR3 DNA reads TGTGCCAGTGCCCGGGACGGCTCCTACGAGCAGTACTTC. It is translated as CASARDGSYEQYF.

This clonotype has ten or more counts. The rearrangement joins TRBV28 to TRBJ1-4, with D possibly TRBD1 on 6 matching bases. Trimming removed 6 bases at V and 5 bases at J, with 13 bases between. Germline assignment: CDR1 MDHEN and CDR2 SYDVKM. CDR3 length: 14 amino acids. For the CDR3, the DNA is TGTGCCAGCAGCCTGCGGACAGAAAATGAAAAACTGTTTTTT. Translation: CASSLRTENEKLFF.

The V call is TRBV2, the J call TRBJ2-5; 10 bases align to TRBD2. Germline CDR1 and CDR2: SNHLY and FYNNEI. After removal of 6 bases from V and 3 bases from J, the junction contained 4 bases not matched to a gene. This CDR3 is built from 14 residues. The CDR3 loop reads CASRETSGEETQYF. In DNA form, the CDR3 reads TGTGCCAGCAGGGAAACTAGCGGGGAAGAGACCCAGTACTTC.

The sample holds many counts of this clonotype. The CDR3 loop reads CASRRDRRDQETQYF. For the CDR3, the DNA is TGTGCCAGCAGGAGGGACAGGAGAGACCAAGAGACCCAGTACTTC. This chain links TRBV12-3 or TRBV12-4 with TRBJ2-5; 8 bases are shared with TRBD1. There are 15 residues in the CDR3. The V and J ends lost 6 bases and 0 bases, in that order; junction bases with no gene match: 6.

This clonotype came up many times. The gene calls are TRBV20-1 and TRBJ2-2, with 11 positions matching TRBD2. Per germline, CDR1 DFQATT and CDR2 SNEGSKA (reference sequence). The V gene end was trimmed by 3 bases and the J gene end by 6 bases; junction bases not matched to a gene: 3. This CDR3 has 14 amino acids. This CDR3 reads CSASKLAGAGELFF. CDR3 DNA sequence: TGCAGTGCTAGTAAACTAGCGGGGGCCGGGGAGCTGTTTTTT.

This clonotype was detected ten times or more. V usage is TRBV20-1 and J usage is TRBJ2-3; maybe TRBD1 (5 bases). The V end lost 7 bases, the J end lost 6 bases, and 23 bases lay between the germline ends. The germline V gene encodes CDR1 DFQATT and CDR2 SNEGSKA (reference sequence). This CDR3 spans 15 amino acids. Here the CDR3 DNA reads TGCAGTGGTAGTGGGCCCCCTAGGGGTCGGGATACGCAGTATTTT. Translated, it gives CSGSGPPRGRDTQYF.

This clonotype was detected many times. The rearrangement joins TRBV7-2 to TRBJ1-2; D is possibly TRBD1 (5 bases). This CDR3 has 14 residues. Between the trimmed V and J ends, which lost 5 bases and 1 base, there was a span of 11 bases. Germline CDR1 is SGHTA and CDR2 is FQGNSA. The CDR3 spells CASSPGPFNYGYTF. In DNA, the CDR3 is TGTGCCAGCAGCCCGGGGCCCTTTAACTATGGCTACACCTTC.

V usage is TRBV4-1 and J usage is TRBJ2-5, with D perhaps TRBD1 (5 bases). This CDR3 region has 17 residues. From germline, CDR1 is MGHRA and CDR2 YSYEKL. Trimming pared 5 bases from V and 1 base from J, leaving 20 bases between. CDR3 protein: CASSTGDSVAIQETQYF. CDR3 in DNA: TGCGCCAGCAGCACCGGTGACAGCGTTGCGATCCAAGAGACCCAGTACTTC.

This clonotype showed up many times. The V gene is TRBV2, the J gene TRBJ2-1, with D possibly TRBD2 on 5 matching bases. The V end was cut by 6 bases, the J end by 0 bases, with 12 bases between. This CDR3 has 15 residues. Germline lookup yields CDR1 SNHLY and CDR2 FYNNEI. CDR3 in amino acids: CASRAGLSSYNEQFF. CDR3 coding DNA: TGTGCCAGCAGGGCTGGACTCAGCTCCTACAATGAGCAGTTCTTC.

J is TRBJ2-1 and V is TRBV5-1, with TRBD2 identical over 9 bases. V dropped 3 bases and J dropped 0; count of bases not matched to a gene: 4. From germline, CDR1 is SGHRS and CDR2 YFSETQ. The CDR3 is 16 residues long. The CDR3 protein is CASSSWRGGSYNEQFF. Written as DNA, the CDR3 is TGCGCCAGCAGCTCCTGGCGGGGGGGCTCCTACAATGAGCAGTTCTTC.

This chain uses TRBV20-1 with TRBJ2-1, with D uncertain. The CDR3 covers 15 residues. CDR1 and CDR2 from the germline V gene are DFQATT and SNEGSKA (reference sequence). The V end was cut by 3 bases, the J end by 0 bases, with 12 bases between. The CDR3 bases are TGCAGTGCTAGCCTCGACCTTTTCTCCTACAATGAGCAGTTCTTC. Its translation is CSASLDLFSYNEQFF.

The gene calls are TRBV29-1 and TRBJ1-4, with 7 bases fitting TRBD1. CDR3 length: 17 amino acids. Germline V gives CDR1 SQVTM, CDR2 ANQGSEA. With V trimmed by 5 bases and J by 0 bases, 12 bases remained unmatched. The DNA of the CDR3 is TGCAGCGTTATCGACAGGGTTTTCGGAGCAACTAATGAAAAACTGTTTTTT. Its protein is CSVIDRVFGATNEKLFF.

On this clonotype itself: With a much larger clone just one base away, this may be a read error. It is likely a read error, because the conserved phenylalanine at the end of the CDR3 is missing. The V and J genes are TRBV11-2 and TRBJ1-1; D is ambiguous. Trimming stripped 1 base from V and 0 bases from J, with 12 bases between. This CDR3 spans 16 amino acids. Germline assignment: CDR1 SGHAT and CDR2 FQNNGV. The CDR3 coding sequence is TGTGCCAGCAGCTTAGCGCTGGGAGTGCTGAACACTGAAGCTTTCCTT. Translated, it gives CASSLALGVLNTEAFL.

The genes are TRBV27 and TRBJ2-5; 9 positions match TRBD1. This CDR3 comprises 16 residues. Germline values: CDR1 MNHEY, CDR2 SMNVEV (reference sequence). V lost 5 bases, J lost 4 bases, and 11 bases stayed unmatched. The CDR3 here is CASSPGTGRVVETQYF. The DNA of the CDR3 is TGTGCCAGCAGTCCTGGGACAGGGAGGGTAGTAGAGACCCAGTACTTC.